One sample yielded the 32 T cell receptor beta chains listed below, sequenced in a study of blood T cell repertoires in COVID-19. TCRdb's copy holds only in-frame clones and misses some; the assay was immunoSEQ multiplex PCR. This table holds roughly 140,000 clones, about four fifths found once. Sequencing input: PBMCs or T cells enriched from blood (not recorded which). Every receptor here comes from a woman between 45 and 65 years old who had been exposed to COVID-19.

The gene calls are TRBV11-3 and TRBJ1-3; unclear D gene. Germline CDR1 reads SGHNT; CDR2 reads YENEEA. The CDR3 is 16 residues long. V shed 4 bases and J shed 0 bases, with 13 bases lying between them. CDR3 region: CASSSGSQASGNTIYF. The DNA for the CDR3 is TGTGCCAGCAGCTCCGGGAGCCAGGCCTCTGGAAACACCATATATTTT.

This clone was detected once. V and J are TRBV4-3 and TRBJ2-2; D is uncertain. Germline lookup yields CDR1 LGHNA and CDR2 YSLEER. V dropped 1 base and J dropped 5 bases, with 17 bases sitting between them. The CDR3 totals 17 residues. The CDR3 DNA follows: TGCGCCAGCAGCCAAGGGTCCGGCTCGGCGGTTACCGGGGAGCTGTTTTTT. It encodes CASSQGSGSAVTGELFF.

The rearrangement links TRBV7-6 to TRBJ2-2, with TRBD2 matching 11 bases. With V trimmed by 5 bases and J by 6 bases, 8 bases remained unmatched. Germline CDR1 and CDR2: SGHVS and FNYEAQ. The CDR3 consists of 16 residues. The CDR3, as DNA: TGTGCCAGCAGCCCACTAGCGGGGGCGAGTTCCGGGGAGCTGTTTTTT. Translating gives CASSPLAGASSGELFF.

This clone appeared a single time. This chain connects TRBV10-3 to TRBJ1-5; perhaps TRBD1 as D (6 bases). This CDR3 is 14 amino acids long. With 4 bases removed from V and 0 bases from J, the gap between germline ends came to 7 bases. The germline V gene has CDR1 ENHRY and CDR2 SYGVKD. The CDR3 here is CAISGGPSNQPQHF. For the CDR3, the DNA is TGTGCCATCAGTGGGGGGCCTAGCAATCAGCCCCAGCATTTT.

V gene TRBV5-1 combines with J gene TRBJ2-1; 11 bases fit TRBD2. The CDR3 covers 16 residues. The germline CDR1 and CDR2 sequences are SGHRS and YFSETQ. Trimming took 4 bases from V and 5 from J; bases not matched to a gene: 8. DNA of the CDR3: TGCGCCAGCAGCCCACAACTAGCGGGAGATAACAATGAGCAGTTCTTC. This gives the protein CASSPQLAGDNNEQFF.

The chain combines TRBV5-1 with TRBJ1-1, with D unclear. The V gene lost 0 bases and the J gene lost 1 base, with 10 bases spanning the gap. The V gene's germline CDR1 is SGHRS and CDR2 YFSETQ. CDR3 length equals 15 residues. The CDR3 nucleotides are TGCGCCAGCAGCTTGGCCAATGCGCCGAACACTGAAGCTTTCTTT. Amino acids: CASSLANAPNTEAFF.

The chain has TRBV5-1 and TRBJ2-4, with 11 bases aligning to TRBD1. There are 18 residues in the CDR3. The ends lost 4 bases at V and 0 bases at J; junction bases unmatched: 9. Germline V gene data show CDR1 as SGHRS and CDR2 as YFSETQ. CDR3 region: CASSREGQGELAKNIQYF. The DNA of the CDR3 is TGCGCCAGCAGCCGTGAGGGACAGGGGGAACTAGCCAAAAACATTCAGTACTTC.

This rearrangement joins TRBV3-1 (or the pseudogene TRBV3-2) to TRBJ2-2; TRBD1 agrees at 9 bases. V trimming: 5 bases; J trimming: 4 bases; junction bases outside the gene matches: 5. This CDR3 region has 15 residues. CDR1 LGHDT and CDR2 YNNKEL come from the germline V gene (reference sequence). The DNA of the CDR3 is TGTGCCAGCAGCACAGGGGGCAGTGGCACCGGGGAGCTGTTTTTT. Translating gives CASSTGGSGTGELFF.

The V and J genes are TRBV10-1 and TRBJ1-1; D unclear. This CDR3 region has 14 residues. Trimming took off 5 bases at V and 1 base at J, with 11 bases between the two ends. The germline V gene has CDR1 WNHNN and CDR2 SYGVQD (reference sequence). CDR3 sequence: CASSFNRGNTEAFF. The CDR3 nucleotides read TGCGCCAGCAGTTTCAACCGAGGGAACACTGAAGCTTTCTTT.

This sequence joins TRBV19 and TRBJ2-3; 8 bases agree with TRBD1. The CDR3 covers 18 residues. In germline, CDR1 is LNHDA, CDR2 SQIVND (reference sequence). Germline trimming cut 3 bases from V and 0 bases from J; bases unmatched to any gene: 11. The chain's CDR3 is CASSIRGRQGSSTDTQYF. The DNA of the CDR3 is TGTGCCAGTAGTATCAGGGGGCGACAGGGGTCCAGCACAGATACGCAGTATTTT.

This clone has only one observation. V and J are TRBV11-2 and TRBJ1-1, with TRBD1 as a possible D gene (6 bases). Germline CDR1 and CDR2: SGHAT and FQNNGV. Trimming took off 4 bases at V and 0 bases at J, with 15 bases between the two ends. The CDR3 spans 16 residues. This CDR3 is CASSSPPTGMNTEAFF. In nucleotides, the CDR3 is TGTGCCAGCAGCTCTCCCCCGACAGGCATGAACACTGAAGCTTTCTTT.

The chain couples TRBV5-4 to TRBJ2-7; D unresolved. From germline, CDR1 is SGHNT and CDR2 YYREEE (reference sequence). The V end lost 3 bases, the J end lost 4 bases, and 5 bases lay between the germline ends. The CDR3 consists of 11 residues. The CDR3 loop reads CASSSQYEQYF. The DNA of the CDR3 is TGTGCCAGCAGCTCTCAGTACGAGCAGTACTTC.

Remarks on this clone: The same CDR3 is also encoded by other DNA sequences in this sample. This rearrangement joins TRBV7-9 to TRBJ1-6; 9 bases align to TRBD1. This CDR3 comprises 18 residues. CDR1 is SEHNR and CDR2 is FQNEAQ in the germline V gene (reference sequence). V trimming: 2 bases; J trimming: 6 bases; junction bases outside the gene matches: 11. The chain's CDR3 is CASSLLGQGRQGNSPLHF. The CDR3 DNA follows: TGTGCCAGCAGCTTACTCGGACAGGGGAGGCAGGGTAATTCACCCCTCCACTTT.

V and J are TRBV6-5 and TRBJ1-6, with D unclear. Germline CDR1 reads MNHEY; CDR2 reads SVGAGI. Trimming stripped 0 bases from V and 8 bases from J, with 11 bases between. The CDR3 totals 15 residues. CDR3 sequence: CASSYSQPRDSPLHF. As DNA, the CDR3 is TGTGCCAGCAGTTACTCCCAGCCCCGGGATTCACCCCTCCACTTT.

The chain carries TRBV6-1 and TRBJ1-2, with D unclear. The CDR3 runs 13 residues. Germline CDR1 MNHNS, CDR2 SASEGT. Trimming left V 3 bases short and J 4 bases short, with 9 bases between. DNA of the CDR3: TGTGCCAGCAGTGAGCGGGCCACCTATGGCTACACCTTC. It yields the protein CASSERATYGYTF.

The genes are TRBV19 and TRBJ1-3; D remains unclear. This CDR3 has 15 amino acids. The V and J ends lost 3 bases and 3 bases respectively, with 12 bases between them. The germline V gene encodes CDR1 LNHDA and CDR2 SQIVND (reference sequence). The CDR3 coding sequence is TGTGCCAGTAGTATTAACCGGGAGGTTGGAAACACCATATATTTT. This encodes CASSINREVGNTIYF.

The chain is built from TRBV5-1 and TRBJ1-6; a weak D match, TRBD1 (5 bases). Trimming stripped 0 bases from V and 9 bases from J, with 19 bases between. Germline-derived CDR1 and CDR2 are SGHRS and YFSETQ. The CDR3 is 17 residues long. CDR3 sequence reads: CASSLAGGVRQGSPLHF. DNA of the CDR3: TGCGCCAGCAGCTTGGCCGGCGGGGTCCGGCAGGGTTCACCCCTCCACTTT.

V gene TRBV25-1 combines with J gene TRBJ2-7, with no clear D. This CDR3 contains 11 residues. Deletions cut 7 bases from V and 0 bases from J, with 4 bases between. Per the germline V gene, CDR1 is MGHDK and CDR2 is SYGVNS. In DNA form, the CDR3 reads TGTGCCAGCATATACTCCTACGAGCAGTACTTC. This sequence encodes CASIYSYEQYF.

This rearrangement joins TRBV6-5 to TRBJ1-2; D might be TRBD1 (5 bases). Trimming stripped 2 bases from V and 1 base from J, with 11 bases between. This CDR3 has 15 residues. The V gene's germline CDR1 is MNHEY and CDR2 SVGAGI. This CDR3 reads CASSYAQGLNYGYTF. DNA for the CDR3: TGTGCCAGCAGTTACGCCCAGGGCCTTAACTATGGCTACACCTTC.

This clone was seen a few times. The chain has TRBV5-8 and TRBJ2-2; 10 bases line up with TRBD1. The CDR3 has 16 residues. The germline gives CDR1 SGHTS, CDR2 YDEGEE. The trim removed 4 bases at V and 2 bases at J, leaving 5 bases unmatched. The CDR3 spells CASSSDRGLNTGELFF. DNA for the CDR3: TGTGCCAGCAGCAGTGACAGGGGGCTCAACACCGGGGAGCTGTTTTTT.

This chain joins TRBV2 and TRBJ1-5; D remains unclear. CDR1 and CDR2 from the germline V gene are SNHLY and FYNNEI. V was shortened by 7 bases and J by 3 bases, with 10 bases between the two germline ends. This CDR3 is built from 13 residues. The CDR3 DNA follows: TGTGCCAGCACCGAGCGATACAATCAGCCCCAGCATTTT. This sequence encodes CASTERYNQPQHF.

V and J are TRBV27 and TRBJ2-1, with D possibly being TRBD1 (6 bases). This CDR3 region has 16 residues. Germline lookup yields CDR1 MNHEY and CDR2 SMNVEV (reference sequence). V was clipped by 3 bases and J by 0 bases, with 12 bases between them. CDR3 nucleotide sequence: TGTGCCAGCAGTTTTAGTCTAGGGGGCTCCTACAATGAGCAGTTCTTC. This translates into CASSFSLGGSYNEQFF.

The chain is built from TRBV9 and TRBJ2-2, with 16 bases aligning to TRBD2. V shed 3 bases and J 5 bases; nucleotides not matched to a gene: 7. The length of the CDR3 is 18 residues. Germline lookup yields CDR1 SGDLS and CDR2 YYNGEE. The CDR3 DNA reads TGTGCCAGCAGCGCCCCGGGACTAGCGGGAGGGGGAACCGGGGAGCTGTTTTTT. Residues: CASSAPGLAGGGTGELFF.

This chain links TRBV19 with TRBJ2-1; TRBD2 is a possible D gene (5 bases). CDR3 length: 13 amino acids. Germline CDR1 is LNHDA and CDR2 is SQIVND (reference sequence). Trimming shortened V by 2 bases and J by 5 bases, and 7 bases separated the two germline ends. CDR3 nucleotides: TGTGCCAGTAGTATATCCGGGAACAATGAGCAGTTCTTC. It yields the protein CASSISGNNEQFF.

A single count supports this clone. V gene TRBV19 combines with J gene TRBJ1-1, with unresolved D. V lost 6 bases to trimming and J lost 5 bases, with 13 bases between them. This CDR3 spans 13 amino acids. Germline loops: CDR1 LNHDA, CDR2 SQIVND (reference sequence). This CDR3 reads CASRGREWTEAFF. CDR3 DNA: TGTGCCAGTAGAGGACGGGAGTGGACTGAAGCTTTCTTT.

The chain couples TRBV19 to TRBJ1-5; TRBD1 matches at 7 bases. Per germline, CDR1 LNHDA and CDR2 SQIVND (reference sequence). V trimming: 0 bases; J trimming: 6 bases; junction bases outside the gene matches: 5. The CDR3 has 15 amino acids. In DNA, the CDR3 is TGTGCCAGTAGTATAGAGAACAGGGGCGGTCAGCCCCAGCATTTT. Amino acids: CASSIENRGGQPQHF.

This clone was seen once. The chain combines TRBV5-5 with TRBJ2-1; a possible D gene is TRBD1 (5 bases). Trimming took off 3 bases at V and 4 bases at J, with 8 bases between the two ends. Germline V gene sequence: CDR1 SGHKS, CDR2 YYEKEE (reference sequence). CDR3 length equals 13 residues. CDR3 nucleotides: TGTGCCAGCAGCTCCCCAGGGTACAATGAGCAGTTCTTC. It yields the protein CASSSPGYNEQFF.

DNA of the CDR3: TGTGCCAGTAGTATCCGGCAGGCCAGGGCCCAGCATTTT. It encodes CASSIRQARAQHF. The chain carries TRBV19 and TRBJ1-5; D perhaps matches TRBD1 (5 bases). V lost 3 bases to trimming and J lost 11 bases, with 14 bases between them. CDR1 and CDR2 from the germline V gene are LNHDA and SQIVND (reference sequence). The CDR3 consists of 13 residues.

This clone was seen just once. The chain has TRBV2 and TRBJ1-5, with a tentative D call TRBD1 (6 bases). CDR3 size: 18 residues. Germline V gene lookup returns CDR1 SNHLY and CDR2 FYNNEI. Deletions cut 6 bases from V and 0 bases from J, with 21 bases between. Here the CDR3 reads CASRPGDRNPYSNQPQHF. CDR3 coding DNA: TGTGCCAGCAGGCCTGGCGACAGGAACCCATATAGCAATCAGCCCCAGCATTTT. Variable domain in full (rest from reference TRBV2 and TRBJ1-5): EPEVTQTPSHQVTQMGQEVILRCVPISNHLYFYWYRQILGQKVEFLVSFYNNEISEKSEIFDDQFSVERPDGSNFTLKIRSTKLEDSAMYFCASRPGDRNPYSNQPQHFGDGTRLSIL.

This chain links TRBV28 with TRBJ1-2; no clear D gene. Germline lookup yields CDR1 MDHEN and CDR2 SYDVKM. V was pared by 6 bases and J by 6 bases, with 11 bases between. The CDR3 consists of 12 residues. The CDR3 DNA sequence: TGTGCCAGCAGATCCTATCGAGATGGCTACACCTTC. This encodes CASRSYRDGYTF.

This clone was seen only a few times. V usage is TRBV10-1 and J usage is TRBJ1-1; 8 nucleotides agree with TRBD1. The J segment lost 4 bases and the V segment lost 6 bases, leaving 4 bases of the junction unmatched. The CDR3 runs 13 residues. The V gene's germline CDR1 is WNHNN and CDR2 SYGVQD (reference sequence). The chain's CDR3 is CASRGQGGTEAFF. For the CDR3, the DNA is TGCGCCAGCAGAGGACAGGGAGGCACTGAAGCTTTCTTT.

The chain employs TRBV12-3 or TRBV12-4 and TRBJ1-1, with TRBD1 as a possible D gene (5 bases). The CDR3 is made up of 12 amino acids. Trimming took 1 base from V and 6 from J, leaving 6 bases between them. The CDR3 region has the DNA TGTGCCAGCAGTTTAGGGGGGGCTGAAGCTTTCTTT. The encoded protein is CASSLGGAEAFF.